These 5 T cell receptor beta chains originate from one sample sequenced in a study of blood T cell repertoires in COVID-19 (dated by TCRdb to between 2020 and 2021). To prepare the library, the immunoSEQ multiplex PCR assay was applied. Here the immuneACCESS table is served through TCRdb, limited to in-frame sequences with V and J called. Missing clones are a known gap in these copies; in checked studies unresolved V genes cover under half, and the rest lacks a known reason. Across this sample there are about 180,000 clones, with roughly 82% seen only once. In total, the top ten clones hold around 8% of the sample. The sample was peripheral blood. The receptors come from a woman in her 70s with acute or convalescent COVID-19.

This clone was seen a few times. The chain couples TRBV10-3 to TRBJ2-7, with a possible D match to TRBD2 (5 bases). Per germline, CDR1 ENHRY and CDR2 SYGVKD. This CDR3 has 13 amino acids. Trimming removed 6 bases from V and 2 bases from J, with 11 bases in between. The CDR3 bases are TGTGCCATCAGACCCCGGGAAACCTACGAGCAGTACTTC. Its translation: CAIRPRETYEQYF.

The chain has TRBV15 and TRBJ2-1; 9 bases are shared with TRBD2. The germline V gene has CDR1 LNHNV and CDR2 YYDKDF (reference sequence). The CDR3 runs 18 residues. Trimming at V came to 0 bases and at J to 3 bases, leaving 9 bases not matched to a gene. CDR3 loop: CATSRETFLAGIYNEQFF. CDR3 nucleotides: TGTGCCACCAGCAGAGAAACTTTCCTAGCGGGGATCTACAATGAGCAGTTCTTC.

The V and J genes are TRBV27 and TRBJ2-1, with TRBD2 matching over 9 bases. The J segment lost 3 bases and the V segment lost 4 bases, leaving 7 bases of the junction unmatched. This CDR3 is built from 16 residues. The germline V gene has CDR1 MNHEY and CDR2 SMNVEV (reference sequence). The CDR3 is CASSSTTSGLYNEQFF. CDR3 sequence (DNA): TGTGCCAGCAGTTCCACGACTAGCGGACTCTACAATGAGCAGTTCTTC.

This clone came up a few times. The chain combines TRBV24-1 with TRBJ1-2; D perhaps matches TRBD1 (6 bases). The CDR3 is 15 amino acids. Deletions cut 0 bases from V and 5 bases from J, with 12 bases between. Germline V CDR1 and CDR2: KGHDR, SFDVKD. The CDR3, as DNA: TGTGCCACCAGTGATTTGCATGGGGGCACGTATGGCTACACCTTC. Residues: CATSDLHGGTYGYTF.

This clone was recorded only once. CDR3 residues: CARSLGRIQNTEAFF. The CDR3 DNA reads TGTGCCAGAAGCCTGGGGCGGATCCAGAACACTGAAGCTTTCTTT. The J gene is TRBJ1-1, the V gene TRBV5-3; perhaps TRBD1 as D (5 bases). TRBV5-3 is annotated as an ORF whose role is uncertain. The length of the CDR3 is 15 residues. Deletions cut 4 bases from V and 1 base from J, with 14 bases between.